Each of the 10 T cell receptor beta chains below was sequenced from the same sample in a study of cytotoxic CD8 clonotypes in ibrutinib-treated CLL. Only in-frame clones appear in the TCRdb table, and some are missing; sequencing was by immunoSEQ multiplex PCR. The sample holds 65,000 to 90,000 clones; approximately 82% are singletons and the top ten take about two fifths. The sequences come from PBMCs, collected after 24 months of ibrutinib treatment. These receptors all stem from a human donor with chronic lymphocytic leukemia.

This clone was counted only a few times. The chain uses TRBV6-5 and TRBJ1-2, with 7 bases matching TRBD1. J was trimmed by 7 bases and V by 0 bases; bases with no gene match: 11. Germline loops: CDR1 MNHEY, CDR2 SVGAGI. CDR3 length: 16 residues. CDR3 amino acids: CASSYSFSGTVAGYTF. DNA of the CDR3: TGTGCCAGCAGTTACTCGTTTAGCGGGACAGTGGCTGGCTACACCTTC.

The chain couples TRBV7-2 to TRBJ1-4; the D is unclear. Between the trimmed V and J ends, which lost 0 bases and 4 bases, there was a span of 9 bases. CDR1 is SGHTA, CDR2 FQGNSA, per germline. The CDR3 has 15 residues. The CDR3 nucleotides are TGTGCCAGCAGCTTAGCGGCAGGCATTAATGAAAAACTGTTTTTT. The encoded protein is CASSLAAGINEKLFF.

This clone was seen only once. V and J are TRBV5-5 and TRBJ2-7, with TRBD2 identical over 8 bases. V lost 0 bases to trimming and J lost 5 bases; unmatched junction nucleotides: 7. Per the germline V gene, CDR1 is SGHKS and CDR2 is YYEKEE (reference sequence). This CDR3 spans 15 amino acids. CDR3 nucleotide sequence: TGTGCCAGCAGCTTGGTGGCGGGAGGAATCCACGAGCAGTACTTC. It yields the protein CASSLVAGGIHEQYF.

V usage is TRBV19 and J usage is TRBJ1-4, with unresolved D. The CDR3 extends over 11 amino acids. V was shortened by 3 bases and J by 6 bases, with 2 bases between the two germline ends. CDR1 and CDR2 (germline): LNHDA, SQIVND (reference sequence). The chain's CDR3 is CASSMYEKLFF. The CDR3 DNA reads as TGTGCCAGTAGTATGTATGAAAAACTGTTTTTT.

The chain employs TRBV5-1 and TRBJ2-5; 8 bases agree with TRBD1. The germline gives CDR1 SGHRS, CDR2 YFSETQ. The CDR3 contains 14 residues. V shed 3 bases, J shed 9 bases, and the junction held 10 bases outside the gene matches. CDR3 nucleotides: TGCGCCAGCAGCTCCGGGACAGGTGCTGAGGCCCAGTACTTC. It encodes CASSSGTGAEAQYF.

This clone was found a few times. V is TRBV7-2 and J is TRBJ2-3; the D gene is possibly TRBD1 (5 bases). Trimming cost V 3 bases and J 5 bases, with 15 bases left between them. This CDR3 region has 15 residues. Per germline, CDR1 SGHTA and CDR2 FQGNSA. The CDR3 reads CASSFEGATGDTQYF. The CDR3 bases are TGTGCCAGCAGCTTCGAAGGGGCCACGGGAGATACGCAGTATTTT.

This chain connects TRBV6-6 to TRBJ1-4; D perhaps matches TRBD1 (5 bases). This CDR3 is 15 amino acids long. CDR1 is MNHNY, CDR2 SVGAGI, per germline (reference sequence). V was clipped by 4 bases and J by 8 bases, with 17 bases between them. The CDR3 sequence is CASSFGRREREKLFF. The CDR3 coding sequence is TGTGCCAGCAGTTTTGGTCGCAGGGAAAGAGAAAAACTGTTTTTT.

The chain couples TRBV5-1 to TRBJ2-1, with D possibly called TRBD1 or TRBD2 (6 bases each). This CDR3 region has 17 residues. In germline, CDR1 is SGHRS, CDR2 YFSETQ. V was clipped by 4 bases and J by 1 base, with 18 bases between them. For the CDR3, the DNA is TGCGCCAGCAGCGCCGGACTCAGGGGAGGTTCCTACAATGAGCAGTTCTTC. Protein sequence: CASSAGLRGGSYNEQFF. The whole variable domain, filled in from reference TRBV5-1 and TRBJ2-1, reads KAGVTQTPRYLIKTRGQQVTLSCSPISGHRSVSWYQQTPGQGLQFLFEYFSETQRNKGNFPGRFSGRQFSNSRSEMNVSTLELGDSALYLCASSAGLRGGSYNEQFFGPGTRLTVL.

The genes are TRBV7-9 and TRBJ2-1; D might be TRBD2 (6 bases). Germline V gene sequence: CDR1 SEHNR, CDR2 FQNEAQ (reference sequence). This CDR3 is 18 amino acids long. Trimming left V 8 bases short and J 0 bases short, with 23 bases between. This CDR3 is CASAPPLALYNSYNEQFF. Written as DNA, the CDR3 is TGTGCCAGCGCCCCCCCGCTAGCGTTGTATAACTCCTACAATGAGCAGTTCTTC.

The chain recombines TRBV29-1 with TRBJ2-1, with 8 bases fitting TRBD1. V lost 8 bases, J lost 2 bases, and 8 bases stayed unmatched. The CDR3 is 14 amino acids. From germline, CDR1 is SQVTM and CDR2 ANQGSEA. The CDR3 sequence: CSFSGGTTYNEQFF. In DNA form, the CDR3 reads TGCAGCTTCTCAGGGGGCACAACCTACAATGAGCAGTTCTTC.